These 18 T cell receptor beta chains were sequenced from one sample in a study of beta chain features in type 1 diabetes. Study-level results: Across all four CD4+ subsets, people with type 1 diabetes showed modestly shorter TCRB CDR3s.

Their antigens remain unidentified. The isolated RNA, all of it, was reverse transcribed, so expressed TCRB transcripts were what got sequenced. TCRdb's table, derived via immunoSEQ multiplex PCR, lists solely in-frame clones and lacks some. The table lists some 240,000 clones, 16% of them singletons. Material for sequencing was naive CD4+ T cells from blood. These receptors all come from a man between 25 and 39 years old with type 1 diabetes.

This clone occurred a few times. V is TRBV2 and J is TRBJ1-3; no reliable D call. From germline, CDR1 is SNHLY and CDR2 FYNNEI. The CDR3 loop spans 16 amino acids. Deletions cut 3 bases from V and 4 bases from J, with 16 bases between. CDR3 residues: CASSEESTASGNTIYF. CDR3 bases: TGTGCCAGCAGTGAGGAGAGTACGGCGAGCGGAAACACCATATATTTT.

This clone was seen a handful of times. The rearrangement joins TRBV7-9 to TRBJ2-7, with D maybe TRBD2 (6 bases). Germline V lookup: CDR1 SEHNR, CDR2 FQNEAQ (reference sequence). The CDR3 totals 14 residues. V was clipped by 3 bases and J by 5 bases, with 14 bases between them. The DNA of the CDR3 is TGTGCCAGCAGCTTTTACGGGAGTAACGACGAGCAGTACTTC. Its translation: CASSFYGSNDEQYF.

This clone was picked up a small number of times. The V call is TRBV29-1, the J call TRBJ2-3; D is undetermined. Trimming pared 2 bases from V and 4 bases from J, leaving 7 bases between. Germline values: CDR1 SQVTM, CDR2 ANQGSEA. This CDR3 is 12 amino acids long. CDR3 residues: CSVETAPDTQYF. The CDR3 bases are TGCAGCGTTGAAACTGCCCCAGATACGCAGTATTTT.

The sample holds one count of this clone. CDR3: CASSLGTGPYEQYF. CDR3 nucleotides: TGTGCCAGCAGCTTAGGGACAGGGCCCTACGAGCAGTACTTC. This rearrangement joins TRBV7-9 to TRBJ2-7, with 8 bases aligning to TRBD1. V shed 1 base and J 2 bases; nucleotides not matched to a gene: 1. The CDR3 length is 14 residues. Germline V lookup: CDR1 SEHNR, CDR2 FQNEAQ (reference sequence). The full variable domain, with the rest looked up from reference TRBV7-9 and TRBJ2-7, is DTGVSQNPRHKITKRGQNVTFRCDPISEHNRLYWYRQTLGQGPEFLTYFQNEAQLEKSRLLSDRFSAERPKGSFSTLEIQRTEQGDSAMYLCASSLGTGPYEQYFGPGTRLTVT.

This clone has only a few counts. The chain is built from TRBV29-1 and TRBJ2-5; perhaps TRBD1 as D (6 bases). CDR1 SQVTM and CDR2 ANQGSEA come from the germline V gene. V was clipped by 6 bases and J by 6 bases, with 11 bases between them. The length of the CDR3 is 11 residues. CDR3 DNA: TGCAGCGTCGGGACATGGAAGACCCAGTACTTC. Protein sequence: CSVGTWKTQYF.

As DNA, the CDR3 is TGTGCCAGCAGTTCCCCCCTCCGGGACAGACAGTTCTTC. This codes for CASSSPLRDRQFF. J is TRBJ2-1 and V is TRBV28; 7 bases map to TRBD1. The V segment lost 4 bases and the J segment 13 bases; nucleotides outside the gene matches: 10. CDR1 and CDR2 (germline): MDHEN, SYDVKM. CDR3 length equals 13 residues.

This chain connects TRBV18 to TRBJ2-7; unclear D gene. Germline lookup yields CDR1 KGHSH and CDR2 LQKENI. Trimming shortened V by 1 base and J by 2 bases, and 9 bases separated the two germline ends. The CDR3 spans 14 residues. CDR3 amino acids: CASSPLEQTYEQYF. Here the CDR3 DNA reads TGTGCCAGCTCACCACTAGAACAGACCTACGAGCAGTACTTC.

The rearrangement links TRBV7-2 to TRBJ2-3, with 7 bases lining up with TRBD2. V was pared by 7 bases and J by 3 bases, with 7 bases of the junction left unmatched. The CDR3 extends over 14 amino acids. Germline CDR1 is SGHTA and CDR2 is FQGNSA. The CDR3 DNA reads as TGTGCCAGCAAGTCGATTAGCGGGACAGATACGCAGTATTTT. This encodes CASKSISGTDTQYF.

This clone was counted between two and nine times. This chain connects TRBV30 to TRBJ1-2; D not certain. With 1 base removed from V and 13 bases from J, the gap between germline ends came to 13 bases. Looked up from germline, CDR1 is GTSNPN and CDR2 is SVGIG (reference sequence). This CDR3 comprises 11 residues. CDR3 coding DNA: TGTGCCTGGAGTGCTATGACGAAAAGCACCTTC. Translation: CAWSAMTKSTF.

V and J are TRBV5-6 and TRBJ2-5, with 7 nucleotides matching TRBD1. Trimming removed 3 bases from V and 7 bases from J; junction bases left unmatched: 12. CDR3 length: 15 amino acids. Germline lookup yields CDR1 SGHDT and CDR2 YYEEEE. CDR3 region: CASSSRQGPAGTQYF. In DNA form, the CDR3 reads TGTGCCAGCAGCTCCCGACAGGGTCCGGCCGGGACCCAGTACTTC.

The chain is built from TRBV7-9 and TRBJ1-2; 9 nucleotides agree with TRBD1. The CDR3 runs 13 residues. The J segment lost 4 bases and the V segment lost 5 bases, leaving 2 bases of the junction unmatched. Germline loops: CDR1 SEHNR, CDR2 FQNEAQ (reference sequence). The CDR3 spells CASSLGQGYGYTF. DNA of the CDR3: TGTGCCAGCAGCCTGGGACAGGGCTATGGCTACACCTTC. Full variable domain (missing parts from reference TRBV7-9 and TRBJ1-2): DTGVSQNPRHKITKRGQNVTFRCDPISEHNRLYWYRQTLGQGPEFLTYFQNEAQLEKSRLLSDRFSAERPKGSFSTLEIQRTEQGDSAMYLCASSLGQGYGYTFGSGTRLTVV.

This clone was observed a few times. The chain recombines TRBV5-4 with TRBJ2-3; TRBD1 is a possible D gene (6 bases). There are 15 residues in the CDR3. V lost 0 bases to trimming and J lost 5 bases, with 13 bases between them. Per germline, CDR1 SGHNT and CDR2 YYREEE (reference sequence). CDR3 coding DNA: TGTGCCAGCAGCTTGGCCCAGGGGCATCAAGATACGCAGTATTTT. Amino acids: CASSLAQGHQDTQYF.

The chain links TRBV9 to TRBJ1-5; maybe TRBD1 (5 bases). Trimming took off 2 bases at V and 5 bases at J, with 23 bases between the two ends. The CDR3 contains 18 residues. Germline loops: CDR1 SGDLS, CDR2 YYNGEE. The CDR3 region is CASSVRPPDSIGDQPQHF. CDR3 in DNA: TGTGCCAGCAGCGTTAGACCGCCCGACAGTATAGGGGATCAGCCCCAGCATTTT. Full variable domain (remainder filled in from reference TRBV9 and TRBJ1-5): DSGVTQTPKHLITATGQRVTLRCSPRSGDLSVYWYQQSLDQGLQFLIQYYNGEERAKGNILERFSAQQFPDLHSELNLSSLELGDSALYFCASSVRPPDSIGDQPQHFGDGTRLSIL.

CDR3 in amino acids: CASSLSRSQYF. DNA for the CDR3: TGTGCCAGCAGCTTGTCGCGGTCCCAGTACTTC. The V call is TRBV5-4, the J call TRBJ2-5; no definite D call. Trimming took 1 base from V and 9 from J, leaving 7 bases between them. Germline V CDR1 and CDR2: SGHNT, YYREEE (reference sequence). The CDR3 covers 11 residues. Full variable domain (outside the CDR3, taken from reference TRBV5-4 and TRBJ2-5): ETGVTQSPTHLIKTRGQQVTLRCSSQSGHNTVSWYQQALGQGPQFIFQYYREEENGRGNFPPRFSGLQFPNYSSELNVNALELDDSALYLCASSLSRSQYFGPGTRLLVL.

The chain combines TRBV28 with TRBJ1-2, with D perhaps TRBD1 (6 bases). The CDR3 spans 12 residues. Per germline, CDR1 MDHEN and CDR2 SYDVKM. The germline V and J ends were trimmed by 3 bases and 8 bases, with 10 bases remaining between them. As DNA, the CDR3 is TGTGCCAGCAGTTTGGACAGAAGAGGCTACACCTTC. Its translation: CASSLDRRGYTF.

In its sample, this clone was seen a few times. In nucleotides, the CDR3 is TGTGCCTGGAGTGCCACTAGCGGGAGCTCCTACGAGCAGTACTTC. It codes for CAWSATSGSSYEQYF. This chain joins TRBV30 and TRBJ2-7; TRBD2 matches at 11 bases. With V trimmed by 1 base and J by 0 bases, 2 bases remained unmatched. The CDR3 is made up of 15 amino acids. Germline CDR1 GTSNPN, CDR2 SVGIG (reference sequence).

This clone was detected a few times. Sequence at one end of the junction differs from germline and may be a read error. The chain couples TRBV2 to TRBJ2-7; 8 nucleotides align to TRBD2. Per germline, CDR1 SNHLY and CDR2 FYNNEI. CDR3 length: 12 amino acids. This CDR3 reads CASSSPGTSIHF. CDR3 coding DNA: TGTGCCAGCAGTTCTCCCGGGACTAGTATCCACTTC.

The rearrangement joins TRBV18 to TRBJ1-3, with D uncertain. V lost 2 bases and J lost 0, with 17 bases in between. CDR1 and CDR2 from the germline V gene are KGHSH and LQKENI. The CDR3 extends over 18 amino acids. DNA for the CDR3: TGTGCCAGCTCACCAGGGCGGAATACCCGTGACTCTGGAAACACCATATATTTT. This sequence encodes CASSPGRNTRDSGNTIYF.